The T cell receptor (beta chain) described here comes from a study of beta chain features in type 1 diabetes. There are a few counts of this clone. Its antigen is unidentified. CDR3 length: 14 amino acids. Germline CDR1 SGHTA, CDR2 FQGNSA. V was pared by 4 bases and J by 8 bases, with 5 bases of the junction left unmatched. Findings and limits, study-wide: Cells with high TCR expression could be over-represented by cDNA sequencing. Across all four CD4+ subsets, people with type 1 diabetes showed modestly shorter TCRB CDR3s.

Since all of the isolated RNA was reverse transcribed, expressed TCRB transcripts were what got sequenced. Clones were read by immunoSEQ multiplex PCR, and TCRdb kept only the in-frame ones, dropping some. The sample holds almost 350,000 clones; around 9% are singletons and the top ten take around 1%. The clonotype was recovered from a man under 40 with type 1 diabetes. This rearrangement joins TRBV7-2 to TRBJ2-1, with 10 positions matching TRBD2. The sample consisted of central memory CD4+ T cells from blood. Here the CDR3 DNA reads TGTGCCAGCAGCTCAAGCGGGGGGGCCTATGAGCAGTTCTTC. Translating gives CASSSSGGAYEQFF. Filled out from reference TRBV7-2 and TRBJ2-1, the complete variable domain reads GAGVSQSPSNKVTEKGKDVELRCDPISGHTALYWYRQSLGQGLEFLIYFQGNSAPDKSGLPSDRFSAERTGGSVSTLTIQRTQQEDSAVYLCASSSSGGAYEQFFGPGTRLTVL.